Each of the 22 T cell receptor beta chains below was sequenced from the same sample in a study of sequential checkpoint blockade in melanoma. Here immunoSEQ multiplex PCR was the method, and the copy in TCRdb shows in-frame clones only, minus some. Of around 26,000 clones in the sample, 77% were seen once. Treatment of the sample: randomized to nivolumab then ipilimumab (arm A) or the reverse (arm B). The sequencing used CD8+ T cells sorted from blood (inferred from file names), collected from a patient given nivolumab and ipilimumab in sequence. These receptors originate from a human donor with melanoma.

The V call is TRBV5-4, the J call TRBJ1-2; maybe TRBD1 (6 bases). Germline CDR1 is SGHNT and CDR2 is YYREEE (reference sequence). This CDR3 is built from 15 residues. The ends were cut back, 0 bases at V and 4 bases at J, with 13 bases in the middle. The CDR3 DNA is TGTGCCAGCAGCTTGGGAGGGGGGGTTAGCTATGGCTACACCTTC. Translation gives CASSLGGGVSYGYTF.

This clone has only a few counts. The V gene is TRBV28, the J gene TRBJ2-7; D unclear. This CDR3 has 13 residues. Germline V gene sequence: CDR1 MDHEN, CDR2 SYDVKM. V dropped 8 bases and J dropped 3 bases, with 14 bases sitting between them. The CDR3 DNA reads as TGTGCCAGCCAGCTGACACCCCTCTACGAGCAGTACTTC. It specifies CASQLTPLYEQYF. The full variable domain, rest sourced from reference TRBV28 and TRBJ2-7, is DVKVTQSSRYLVKRTGEKVFLECVQDMDHENMFWYRQDPGLGLRLIYFSYDVKMKEKGDIPEGYSVSREKKERFSLILESASTNQTSMYLCASQLTPLYEQYFGPGTRLTVT.

In regard to this clone: The sample holds other DNA sequences that translate to the same CDR3. This chain joins TRBV28 and TRBJ2-1; TRBD2 might be the D (6 bases). Germline V gene lookup returns CDR1 MDHEN and CDR2 SYDVKM. This CDR3 spans 14 amino acids. Trimming stripped 7 bases from V and 6 bases from J, with 16 bases between. The CDR3 region has the DNA TGTGCCAGCATTTTTACTCCCGGGAGCAATGAGCAGTTCTTC. It encodes CASIFTPGSNEQFF.

Only a few counts were recorded for this clone. The rearrangement links TRBV29-1 to TRBJ2-7; 9 positions match TRBD1. The CDR3 length is 14 residues. The V gene end was trimmed by 4 bases and the J gene end by 3 bases; junction bases not matched to a gene: 7. Germline CDR1 is SQVTM and CDR2 is ANQGSEA. CDR3 in DNA: TGCAGCGTTGCTACCGGGACAGGGATCTACGAGCAGTACTTC. Translated, it gives CSVATGTGIYEQYF.

The chain links TRBV7-9 to TRBJ2-5; TRBD2 matches at 7 bases. Germline CDR1 and CDR2: SEHNR and FQNEAQ (reference sequence). CDR3 size: 16 residues. With V trimmed by 0 bases and J by 11 bases, 15 bases remained unmatched. The CDR3 DNA sequence: TGTGCCAGCAGCTTAGCGGGAGGGTTCGGATCTTGGGAGCAGTACTTC. Translating it yields CASSLAGGFGSWEQYF.

Points on this clone: Other DNA sequences in this sample translate to the same CDR3. This rearrangement joins TRBV9 to TRBJ1-2; D is possibly TRBD1 (6 bases). This CDR3 spans 12 amino acids. The V and J ends lost 6 bases and 4 bases respectively, with 10 bases between them. CDR1 SGDLS and CDR2 YYNGEE come from the germline V gene. DNA for the CDR3: TGTGCCAGCAACAGGGTGCCCTATGGCTACACCTTC. Protein: CASNRVPYGYTF.

The chain combines TRBV4-3 with TRBJ2-3; 9 bases are a match to TRBD2. There are 17 residues in the CDR3. Germline values: CDR1 LGHNA, CDR2 YSLEER. The V gene end was trimmed by 0 bases and the J gene end by 1 base; junction bases not matched to a gene: 5. CDR3 DNA sequence: TGCGCCAGCAGCCAAGAGGCGGGACTAGCCCGCACAGATACGCAGTATTTT. Translated, it gives CASSQEAGLARTDTQYF.

The chain couples TRBV12-5 to TRBJ2-7, with 12 bases fitting TRBD1. Germline CDR1 reads LGHNT; CDR2 reads FRNRAP. V dropped 5 bases and J dropped 4; count of bases not matched to a gene: 9. The CDR3 has 16 amino acids. The CDR3, as DNA: TGTGCTAGTGGTGGAGGACAGGGACAGGGGGCGTACGAGCAGTACTTC. As protein: CASGGGQGQGAYEQYF.

CDR3 residues: CASSLGRNPSGANVLTF. The CDR3 DNA sequence: TGTGCCAGCAGCTTAGGGCGGAATCCCTCTGGGGCCAACGTCCTGACTTTC. V is TRBV13 and J is TRBJ2-6, with D hard to call. Between the trimmed V and J ends, which lost 0 bases and 0 bases, there was a span of 9 bases. There are 17 residues in the CDR3. Germline values: CDR1 PRHDT, CDR2 FYEKMQ (reference sequence).

This clone showed up just once. For the CDR3, the DNA is TGTGCCAGCAGTTACTCGACACAGATGAACACTGAAGCTTTCTTT. This sequence encodes CASSYSTQMNTEAFF. The V and J genes are TRBV6-5 and TRBJ1-1; D is unclear. Germline values: CDR1 MNHEY, CDR2 SVGAGI. This CDR3 is 15 amino acids long. V gave up 0 bases and J gave up 0 bases, with 8 bases separating them.

This clone is a singleton in its sample. The chain has TRBV6-6 and TRBJ1-2; TRBD1 might be the D (6 bases). CDR1 is MNHNY and CDR2 is SVGAGI in the germline V gene (reference sequence). The CDR3 length is 15 residues. V was shortened by 2 bases and J by 4 bases, with 14 bases between the two germline ends. In nucleotides, the CDR3 is TGTGCCAGCAGTTACAAGGGGGTAGGGAGCTATGGCTACACCTTC. The encoded protein is CASSYKGVGSYGYTF.

The chain joins TRBV30 to TRBJ2-3, with D perhaps matching TRBD2 (6 bases). Deletions cut 5 bases from V and 0 bases from J, with 15 bases between. The CDR3 runs to 15 residues. Per germline, CDR1 GTSNPN and CDR2 SVGIG (reference sequence). CDR3 region: CAWGLPDYSTDTQYF. The CDR3 nucleotides read TGTGCCTGGGGTCTCCCGGACTATAGCACAGATACGCAGTATTTT.

The genes are TRBV7-9 and TRBJ2-3; D may be TRBD2 (5 bases). The CDR3 is 15 residues long. The germline CDR1 and CDR2 sequences are SEHNR and FQNEAQ (reference sequence). V was clipped by 5 bases and J by 0 bases, with 12 bases between them. CDR3: CASSPGSGSTDTQYF. CDR3 nucleotide sequence: TGTGCCAGCAGCCCGGGAAGCGGTAGCACAGATACGCAGTATTTT.

V gene TRBV4-3 combines with J gene TRBJ2-3; D is unresolved. Germline CDR1 reads LGHNA; CDR2 reads YSLEER. V was shortened by 1 base and J by 6 bases, with 8 bases between the two germline ends. This CDR3 is built from 13 residues. CDR3 bases: TGCGCCAGCAGCCAAGTTCTATGGGATACGCAGTATTTT. Translation: CASSQVLWDTQYF.

This clone is hyperexpanded. The V call is TRBV7-9, the J call TRBJ1-2, with TRBD1 matching over 9 bases. The J segment lost 2 bases and the V segment lost 7 bases, leaving 8 bases of the junction unmatched. The V gene's germline CDR1 is SEHNR and CDR2 FQNEAQ (reference sequence). This CDR3 comprises 15 residues. In DNA form, the CDR3 reads TGTGCCAGCAACCACGGACAGGGGATGAACTATGGCTACACCTTC. Encoded protein: CASNHGQGMNYGYTF.

Judged by abundance, this clone is medium-sized. The chain's CDR3 is CASSRRQYMNTEAFF. In DNA form, the CDR3 reads TGCGCCAGCAGCCGCCGACAGTACATGAACACTGAAGCTTTCTTT. The chain couples TRBV4-1 to TRBJ1-1; D possibly corresponds to TRBD1 (5 bases). Germline V gene data show CDR1 as MGHRA and CDR2 as YSYEKL. The V gene lost 4 bases and the J gene lost 0 bases, with 12 bases spanning the gap. There are 15 residues in the CDR3.

This chain uses TRBV19 with TRBJ2-2, with TRBD2 matching over 12 bases. The CDR3 loop spans 16 amino acids. The ends lost 7 bases at V and 8 bases at J; junction bases unmatched: 11. The germline V gene has CDR1 LNHDA and CDR2 SQIVND (reference sequence). CDR3 coding DNA: TGTGCCAGTACCGAACTAGCGGGGGGAGTCACTGGGGAGCTGTTTTTT. It encodes CASTELAGGVTGELFF. Looking up the rest from reference TRBV19 and TRBJ2-2 gives the full variable domain: DGGITQSPKYLFRKEGQNVTLSCEQNLNHDAMYWYRQDPGQGLRLIYYSQIVNDFQKGDIAEGYSVSREKKESFPLTVTSAQKNPTAFYLCASTELAGGVTGELFFGEGSRLTVL.

This clone was observed a single time. This sequence joins TRBV18 and TRBJ2-7, with D possibly being TRBD1 (5 bases). V shed 3 bases and J shed 2 bases, with 29 bases lying between them. CDR3 size: 20 residues. Germline CDR1 and CDR2: KGHSH and LQKENI. CDR3 bases: TGTGCCAGCTCACCCACTAAAGGGTCGTATTTGACAGTTAAGCCCTACGAGCAGTACTTC. As protein: CASSPTKGSYLTVKPYEQYF.

This rearrangement joins TRBV5-6 to TRBJ2-1, with D possibly TRBD2 on 5 matching bases. Germline V gene sequence: CDR1 SGHDT, CDR2 YYEEEE. V shed 0 bases and J shed 4 bases, with 14 bases lying between them. This CDR3 region has 16 residues. This CDR3 reads CASSLGMAGTYNEQFF. CDR3 DNA: TGTGCCAGCAGCTTGGGGATGGCGGGTACTTACAATGAGCAGTTCTTC.

In its sample, this clone was seen a few times. The chain uses TRBV27 and TRBJ2-7; the D gene is possibly TRBD1 (5 bases). CDR1 MNHEY and CDR2 SMNVEV come from the germline V gene (reference sequence). Trimming cost V 6 bases and J 5 bases, with 17 bases left between them. The CDR3 length is 14 residues. This chain's CDR3 is CASSTIDSLDEQYF. DNA of the CDR3: TGTGCCAGCAGCACAATCGACAGCCTGGACGAGCAGTACTTC.

The rearrangement links TRBV27 to TRBJ1-1, with a possible D match to TRBD1 (5 bases). V was shortened by 5 bases and J by 1 base, with 14 bases between the two germline ends. Germline loops: CDR1 MNHEY, CDR2 SMNVEV (reference sequence). This CDR3 is 15 amino acids long. Written as DNA, the CDR3 is TGTGCCAGCAGTAAGGTGGGAGGGGAGAACACTGAAGCTTTCTTT. Translating it yields CASSKVGGENTEAFF.

This chain links TRBV28 with TRBJ1-1; no reliable D call. Germline V CDR1 and CDR2: MDHEN, SYDVKM. The CDR3 sequence is 16 residues long. The V end was cut by 3 bases, the J end by 0 bases, with 14 bases between. The CDR3 protein is CASSFRVTHVNTEAFF. CDR3 sequence (DNA): TGTGCCAGCAGTTTCCGGGTTACGCATGTGAACACTGAAGCTTTCTTT.